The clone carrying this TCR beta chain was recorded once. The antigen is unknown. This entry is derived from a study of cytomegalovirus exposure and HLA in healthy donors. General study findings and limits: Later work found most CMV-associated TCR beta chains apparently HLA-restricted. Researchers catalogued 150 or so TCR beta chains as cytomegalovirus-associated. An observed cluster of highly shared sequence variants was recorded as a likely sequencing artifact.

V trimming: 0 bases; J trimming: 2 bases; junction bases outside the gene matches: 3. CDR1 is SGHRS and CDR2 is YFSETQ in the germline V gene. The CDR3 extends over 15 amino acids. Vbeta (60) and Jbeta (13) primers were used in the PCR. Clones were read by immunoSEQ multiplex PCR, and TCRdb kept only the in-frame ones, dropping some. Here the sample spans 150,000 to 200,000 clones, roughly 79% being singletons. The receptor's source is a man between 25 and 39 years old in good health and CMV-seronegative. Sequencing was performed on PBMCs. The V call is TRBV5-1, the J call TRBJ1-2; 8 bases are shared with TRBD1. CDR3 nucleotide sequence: TGCGCCAGCAGCTTGGGTCAGGGGGCCAACTATGGCTACACCTTC. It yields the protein CASSLGQGANYGYTF.